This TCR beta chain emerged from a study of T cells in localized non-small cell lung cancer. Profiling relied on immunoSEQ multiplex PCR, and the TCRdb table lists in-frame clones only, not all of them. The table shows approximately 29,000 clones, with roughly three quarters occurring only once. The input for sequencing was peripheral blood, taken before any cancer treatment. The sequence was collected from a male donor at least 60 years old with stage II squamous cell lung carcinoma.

CDR3 bases: TGTGCCAGCAGTTTCGGACAGGGAGGCACAGATACGCAGTATTTT. Amino acids: CASSFGQGGTDTQYF. The chain combines TRBV28 with TRBJ2-3, with 8 bases that match TRBD1. Germline CDR1 MDHEN, CDR2 SYDVKM. CDR3 length equals 15 residues. V was clipped by 3 bases and J by 1 base; unmatched bases: 3.